The 27 T cell receptor beta chains below were found in one sample sequenced in a study of blood T cell repertoires in COVID-19. Assay: immunoSEQ multiplex PCR; the TCRdb copy retains only in-frame clones and omits some. Of about 160,000 clones listed, around four fifths were seen once; the top ten hold roughly a fifth. Material: peripheral blood. The receptors shown here come from a woman aged 80 or older with acute or convalescent COVID-19.

The rearrangement uses TRBV4-2 and TRBJ2-5, with 7 nucleotides matching TRBD1. The V and J ends lost 0 bases and 2 bases, in that order; junction bases with no gene match: 6. Per germline, CDR1 LGHNA and CDR2 YNFKEQ. The CDR3 sequence is 16 residues long. The chain's CDR3 is CASSQEGPGQQETQYF. The CDR3 DNA is TGTGCCAGCAGCCAAGAAGGCCCGGGACAGCAAGAGACCCAGTACTTC.

The sample holds a few counts of this clone. The chain combines TRBV28 with TRBJ2-5; D gene ambiguous. CDR3 size: 12 residues. Per the germline V gene, CDR1 is MDHEN and CDR2 is SYDVKM. V was clipped by 2 bases and J by 3 bases, with 4 bases between them. The CDR3 here is CASSLVEETQYF. The CDR3 DNA is TGTGCCAGCAGTTTAGTAGAAGAGACCCAGTACTTC.

The chain combines TRBV2 with TRBJ1-1; 7 bases are shared with TRBD1. V dropped 3 bases and J dropped 3; count of bases not matched to a gene: 10. Germline assignment: CDR1 SNHLY and CDR2 FYNNEI. The CDR3 length is 16 residues. The CDR3 is CASSDIRGSKDTEAFF. The DNA for the CDR3 is TGTGCCAGCAGTGACATCAGGGGGAGCAAGGACACTGAAGCTTTCTTT.

This clone has just a few counts. The chain carries TRBV2 and TRBJ1-2; 8 bases align to TRBD1. The germline V gene encodes CDR1 SNHLY and CDR2 FYNNEI. CDR3 size: 12 residues. The V segment lost 9 bases and the J segment 8 bases; nucleotides outside the gene matches: 8. CDR3 in amino acids: CARSGTGGGYTF. DNA for the CDR3: TGTGCCAGATCCGGGACAGGCGGGGGCTACACCTTC.

This chain links TRBV27 with TRBJ1-2, with 8 bases fitting TRBD1. CDR1 is MNHEY, CDR2 SMNVEV, per germline (reference sequence). CDR3 size: 14 residues. With V trimmed by 5 bases and J by 4 bases, 6 bases remained unmatched. The CDR3 DNA sequence: TGTGCCAGCAGTCTACGACAGGGGCCCTATGGCTACACCTTC. It specifies CASSLRQGPYGYTF.

V is TRBV2 and J is TRBJ2-1, with 7 bases that match TRBD1. The CDR3 is 16 amino acids. CDR1 is SNHLY and CDR2 is FYNNEI in the germline V gene. The V gene end was trimmed by 7 bases and the J gene end by 0 bases; junction bases not matched to a gene: 9. CDR3 sequence reads: CASIQDRSSSYNEQFF. In DNA form, the CDR3 reads TGTGCCAGCATTCAGGACAGGAGTAGCTCCTACAATGAGCAGTTCTTC.

V is TRBV9 and J is TRBJ2-7; 12 nucleotides line up with TRBD2. V shed 1 base, J shed 6 bases, and the junction held 14 bases outside the gene matches. Germline V lookup: CDR1 SGDLS, CDR2 YYNGEE. The CDR3 totals 18 residues. CDR3 DNA: TGTGCCAGCAGCGTATCCCCAGACCCGCCTAGCGGGAGGGCCGAGCAGTACTTC. Its protein is CASSVSPDPPSGRAEQYF.

This chain links TRBV12-3 or TRBV12-4 with TRBJ2-7, with D unresolved. The length of the CDR3 is 12 residues. The ends were cut back, 2 bases at V and 4 bases at J, with 6 bases in the middle. The CDR3 coding sequence is TGTGCCAGCAGTTTATGGCAGTACGAGCAGTACTTC. It codes for CASSLWQYEQYF.

The gene calls are TRBV13 and TRBJ2-1; TRBD2 matches 12 bases. The CDR3 length is 20 residues. The germline gives CDR1 PRHDT, CDR2 FYEKMQ (reference sequence). V shed 5 bases, J shed 0 bases, and the junction held 14 bases outside the gene matches. The CDR3 reads CASSRYVRTSGKSSYNEQFF. The DNA of the CDR3 is TGTGCCAGCAGCCGATACGTGAGGACTAGCGGGAAGAGCTCCTACAATGAGCAGTTCTTC. The full variable domain, with the rest looked up from reference TRBV13 and TRBJ2-1, is AAGVIQSPRHLIKEKRETATLKCYPIPRHDTVYWYQQGPGQDPQFLISFYEKMQSDKGSIPDRFSAQQFSDYHSELNMSSLELGDSALYFCASSRYVRTSGKSSYNEQFFGPGTRLTVL.

The V call is TRBV18, the J call TRBJ1-3; 8 bases are a match to TRBD1. V gave up 2 bases and J gave up 0 bases; unmatched junction bases: 6. The CDR3 loop spans 17 amino acids. CDR1 and CDR2 from the germline V gene are KGHSH and LQKENI. The DNA for the CDR3 is TGTGCCAGCTCACCAAACCGGCAGGGGGCCTCTGGAAACACCATATATTTT. It codes for CASSPNRQGASGNTIYF.

The chain joins TRBV5-1 to TRBJ2-1; 8 nucleotides line up with TRBD2. CDR3 size: 15 residues. CDR1 is SGHRS and CDR2 is YFSETQ in the germline V gene. J gave up 8 bases and V 0 bases, and 7 bases lay outside the gene matches. The DNA for the CDR3 is TGCGCCAGCAGCTTGGTGGGCGCAGCGGGAGATGAGCAGTTCTTC. Its translation: CASSLVGAAGDEQFF.

This chain uses TRBV7-9 with TRBJ2-6; 11 nucleotides line up with TRBD1. This CDR3 region has 17 residues. In germline, CDR1 is SEHNR, CDR2 FQNEAQ (reference sequence). V trimming: 7 bases; J trimming: 2 bases; junction bases outside the gene matches: 7. CDR3 DNA: TGTGCCAGCAACGTCGGACAGGGGGCGGCTGGGGCCAACGTCCTGACTTTC. Protein product: CASNVGQGAAGANVLTF.

This clone is a singleton in its sample. The chain couples TRBV18 to TRBJ2-5, with 7 bases identical to TRBD2. The CDR3 extends over 17 amino acids. The ends lost 2 bases at V and 5 bases at J; junction bases unmatched: 14. Germline loops: CDR1 KGHSH, CDR2 LQKENI. The CDR3 nucleotides read TGTGCCAGCTCACCATTGGAGACTAGCTCAGACAAGGAGACCCAGTACTTC. It encodes CASSPLETSSDKETQYF.

The rearrangement links TRBV7-2 to TRBJ2-3, with 11 bases matching TRBD1. There are 15 residues in the CDR3. In germline, CDR1 is SGHTA, CDR2 FQGNSA. The V gene end was trimmed by 4 bases and the J gene end by 8 bases; junction bases not matched to a gene: 8. The CDR3 region is CASSSSGTGGGTQYF. The CDR3 DNA sequence: TGTGCCAGCAGCTCGTCCGGGACAGGGGGGGGTACGCAGTATTTT.

The chain couples TRBV19 to TRBJ1-6; D may be TRBD1 (5 bases). Germline CDR1 is LNHDA and CDR2 is SQIVND (reference sequence). CDR3 length: 14 amino acids. V lost 3 bases and J 8 bases, leaving 11 bases between the germline ends. CDR3 protein: CASSMTGGYSPLHF. The CDR3 bases are TGTGCCAGTAGTATGACGGGGGGATATTCACCCCTCCACTTT.

The rearrangement uses TRBV7-6 and TRBJ2-7, with D possibly matching TRBD2 (7 bases). V dropped 4 bases and J dropped 2 bases, with 15 bases sitting between them. CDR1 and CDR2 (germline): SGHVS, FNYEAQ. CDR3 size: 15 residues. The CDR3 DNA reads as TGTGCCAGCAGCTGGGGGGCGGGAGTTCCCTACGAGCAGTACTTC. Amino acids: CASSWGAGVPYEQYF. Supplemented by reference TRBV7-6 and TRBJ2-7, the full variable domain reads GAGVSQSPRYKVTKRGQDVALRCDPISGHVSLYWYRQALGQGPEFLTYFNYEAQQDKSGLPNDRFSAERPEGSISTLTIQRTEQRDSAMYRCASSWGAGVPYEQYFGPGTRLTVT.

The chain carries TRBV4-1 and TRBJ1-1, with 8 nucleotides matching TRBD1. The CDR3 has 15 amino acids. V shed 3 bases, J shed 4 bases, and the junction held 7 bases outside the gene matches. CDR1 and CDR2 from the germline V gene are MGHRA and YSYEKL. The CDR3 sequence: CASSQVPGQVTEAFF. CDR3 DNA sequence: TGCGCCAGCAGCCAGGTACCGGGACAGGTCACTGAAGCTTTCTTT.

V is TRBV2 and J is TRBJ2-7; tentatively, D is TRBD1 (7 bases). V gave up 7 bases and J gave up 3 bases, with 19 bases separating them. Germline CDR1 is SNHLY and CDR2 is FYNNEI. This CDR3 spans 15 amino acids. The CDR3 nucleotides are TGTGCCAGCAAACACCGACAGGGAGGTTTCTACGAGCAGTACTTC. Translation: CASKHRQGGFYEQYF.

The chain joins TRBV10-3 to TRBJ1-1, with TRBD1 matching 7 bases. Germline lookup yields CDR1 ENHRY and CDR2 SYGVKD. CDR3 size: 15 residues. The ends lost 0 bases at V and 4 bases at J; junction bases unmatched: 5. This chain's CDR3 is CAISESGRQGTEAFF. CDR3 DNA sequence: TGTGCCATCAGTGAGTCCGGCCGACAGGGCACTGAAGCTTTCTTT.

The chain links TRBV3-1 (or the pseudogene TRBV3-2) to TRBJ2-4, with 16 bases aligning to TRBD2. J was trimmed by 0 bases and V by 1 base; bases with no gene match: 3. The germline V gene encodes CDR1 LGHDT and CDR2 YNNKEL (reference sequence). The CDR3 is 19 residues long. CDR3 protein: CASSQVGTSGRVAKNIQYF. Written as DNA, the CDR3 is TGTGCCAGCAGCCAAGTGGGGACTAGCGGGAGGGTAGCCAAAAACATTCAGTACTTC.

The CDR3 bases are TGTGCCAGCAGCCGACAGGGGGCTATAAACACTGAAGCTTTCTTT. Its protein is CASSRQGAINTEAFF. The rearrangement uses TRBV3-1 (or the pseudogene TRBV3-2) and TRBJ1-1, with 10 bases identical to TRBD1. Germline V lookup: CDR1 LGHDT, CDR2 YNNKEL (reference sequence). The junction had 4 bases not matched to a gene; V was cut back by 4 bases and J by 2 bases. The CDR3 contains 15 residues.

This sequence joins TRBV15 and TRBJ2-3, with 11 bases matching TRBD1. The CDR3 length is 15 residues. Trimming took 3 bases from V and 4 from J; bases not matched to a gene: 3. The germline gives CDR1 LNHNV, CDR2 YYDKDF (reference sequence). CDR3 in amino acids: CATSRGTGGPDTQYF. DNA for the CDR3: TGTGCCACCAGCAGGGGGACAGGGGGTCCAGATACGCAGTATTTT.

As DNA, the CDR3 is TGTGCCAGCAGTAAAGGACTAGCGGGTTCCCCAGATACGCAGTATTTT. It codes for CASSKGLAGSPDTQYF. This chain joins TRBV6-2 or TRBV6-3 and TRBJ2-3; 11 nucleotides agree with TRBD2. The V segment lost 5 bases and the J segment 4 bases; nucleotides outside the gene matches: 8. CDR3 length equals 16 residues. The germline CDR1 and CDR2 sequences are MNHEY and SVGEGT.

This chain joins TRBV14 and TRBJ2-7; D uncertain. Germline assignment: CDR1 SGHDN and CDR2 FVKESK. The CDR3 runs to 15 residues. The ends were cut back, 4 bases at V and 2 bases at J, with 15 bases in the middle. In DNA form, the CDR3 reads TGTGCCAGCAGCCTCCGGCCATCCAGGACCTACGAGCAGTACTTC. Translating gives CASSLRPSRTYEQYF.

DNA of the CDR3: TGTGCCAGCAGCCAAAGGGACAGTAATTCACCCCTCCACTTT. Residues: CASSQRDSNSPLHF. The chain uses TRBV3-1 (or the pseudogene TRBV3-2) and TRBJ1-6, with 7 nucleotides matching TRBD1. The CDR3 has 14 amino acids. V trimming: 2 bases; J trimming: 6 bases; junction bases outside the gene matches: 1. The germline V gene encodes CDR1 LGHDT and CDR2 YNNKEL (reference sequence).

Written as DNA, the CDR3 is TGTGCCAGTAGTATTTTGGGAGGGTATCAGCCCCAGCATTTT. Translating gives CASSILGGYQPQHF. This rearrangement joins TRBV19 to TRBJ1-5; D is unclear. Germline V gives CDR1 LNHDA, CDR2 SQIVND (reference sequence). Trimming removed 3 bases at V and 5 bases at J, with 11 bases between. The CDR3 loop spans 14 amino acids.

The rearrangement joins TRBV19 to TRBJ1-5, with a tentative D call TRBD1 (5 bases). V lost 1 base to trimming and J lost 7 bases, with 14 bases between them. The V gene's germline CDR1 is LNHDA and CDR2 SQIVND (reference sequence). This CDR3 is 15 amino acids long. CDR3 protein: CASSIGGQGGQPQHF. The CDR3 region has the DNA TGTGCCAGTAGTATAGGAGGTCAGGGTGGGCAGCCCCAGCATTTT.